This T cell receptor beta chain was identified in a study of monozygotic twins with inflammatory bowel disease. TCRdb reprocessed the 5' RACE reads and stores each CDR3 protein as one record, lacking DNA. Its table records about 380,000 distinct CDR3 sequences. The CDR3 spans 16 residues. CDR1 and CDR2 from the germline V gene are SGHRS and YFSETQ. This chain uses TRBV5-1 with TRBJ1-6; TCRdb indicates TRBD1, and absent DNA this call remains unverified. The receptor was isolated from a human donor with ulcerative colitis or Crohn's disease, or a healthy co-twin of an affected twin (not recorded which). Sample: blood. The CDR3 protein is CASSEVGGTASSPLHF.